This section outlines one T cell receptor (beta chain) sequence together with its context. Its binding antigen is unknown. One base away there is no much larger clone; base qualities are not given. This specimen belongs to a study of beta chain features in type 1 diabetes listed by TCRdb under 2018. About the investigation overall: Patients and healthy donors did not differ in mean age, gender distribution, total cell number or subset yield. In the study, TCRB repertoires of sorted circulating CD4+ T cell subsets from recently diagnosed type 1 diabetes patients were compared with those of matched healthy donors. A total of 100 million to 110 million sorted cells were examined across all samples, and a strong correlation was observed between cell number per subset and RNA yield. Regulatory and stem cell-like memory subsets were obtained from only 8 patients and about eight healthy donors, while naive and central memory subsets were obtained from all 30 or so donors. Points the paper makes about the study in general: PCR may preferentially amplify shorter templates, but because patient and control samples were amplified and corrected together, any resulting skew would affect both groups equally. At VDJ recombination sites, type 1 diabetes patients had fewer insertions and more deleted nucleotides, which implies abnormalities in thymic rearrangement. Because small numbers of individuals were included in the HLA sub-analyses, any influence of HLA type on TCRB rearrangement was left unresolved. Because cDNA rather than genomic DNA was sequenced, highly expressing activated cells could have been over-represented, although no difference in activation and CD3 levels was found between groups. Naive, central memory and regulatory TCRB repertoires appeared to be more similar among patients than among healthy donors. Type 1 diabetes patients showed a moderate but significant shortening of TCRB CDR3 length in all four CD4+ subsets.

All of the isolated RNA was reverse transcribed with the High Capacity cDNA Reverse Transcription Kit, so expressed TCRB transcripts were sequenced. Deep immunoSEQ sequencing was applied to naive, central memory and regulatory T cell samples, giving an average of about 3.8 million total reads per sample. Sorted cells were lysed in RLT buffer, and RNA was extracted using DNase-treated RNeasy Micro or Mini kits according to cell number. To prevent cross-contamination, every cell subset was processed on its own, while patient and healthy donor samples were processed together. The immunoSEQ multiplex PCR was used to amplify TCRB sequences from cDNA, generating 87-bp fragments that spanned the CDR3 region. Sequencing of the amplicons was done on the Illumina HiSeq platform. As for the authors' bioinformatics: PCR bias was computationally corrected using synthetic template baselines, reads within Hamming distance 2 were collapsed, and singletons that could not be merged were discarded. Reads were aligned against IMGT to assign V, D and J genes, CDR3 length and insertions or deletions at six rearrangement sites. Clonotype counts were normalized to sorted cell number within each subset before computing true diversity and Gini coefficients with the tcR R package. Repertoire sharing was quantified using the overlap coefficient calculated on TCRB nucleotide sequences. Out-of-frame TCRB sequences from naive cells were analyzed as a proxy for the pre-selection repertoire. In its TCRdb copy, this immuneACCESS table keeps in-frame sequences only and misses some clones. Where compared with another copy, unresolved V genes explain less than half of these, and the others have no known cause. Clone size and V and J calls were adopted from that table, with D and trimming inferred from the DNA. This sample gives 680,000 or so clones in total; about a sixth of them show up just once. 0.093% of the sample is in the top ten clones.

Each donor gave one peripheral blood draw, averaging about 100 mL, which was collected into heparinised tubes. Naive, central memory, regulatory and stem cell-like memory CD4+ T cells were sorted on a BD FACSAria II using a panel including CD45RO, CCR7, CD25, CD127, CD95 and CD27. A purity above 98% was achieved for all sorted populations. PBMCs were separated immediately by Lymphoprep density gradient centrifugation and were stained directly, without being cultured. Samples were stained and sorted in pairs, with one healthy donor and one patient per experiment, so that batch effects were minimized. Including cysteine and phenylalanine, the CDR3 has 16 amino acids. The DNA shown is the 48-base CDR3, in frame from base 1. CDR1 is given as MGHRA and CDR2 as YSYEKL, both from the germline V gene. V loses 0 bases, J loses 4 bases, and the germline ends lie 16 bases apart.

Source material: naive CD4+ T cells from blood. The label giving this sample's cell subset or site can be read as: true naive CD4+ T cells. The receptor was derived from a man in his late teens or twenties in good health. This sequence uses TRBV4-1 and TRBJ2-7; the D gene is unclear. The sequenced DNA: TGCGCCAGCAGCCAAGATCTTGCAGGAGCTGTATACGAGCAGTACTTC. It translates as CASSQDLAGAVYEQYF.